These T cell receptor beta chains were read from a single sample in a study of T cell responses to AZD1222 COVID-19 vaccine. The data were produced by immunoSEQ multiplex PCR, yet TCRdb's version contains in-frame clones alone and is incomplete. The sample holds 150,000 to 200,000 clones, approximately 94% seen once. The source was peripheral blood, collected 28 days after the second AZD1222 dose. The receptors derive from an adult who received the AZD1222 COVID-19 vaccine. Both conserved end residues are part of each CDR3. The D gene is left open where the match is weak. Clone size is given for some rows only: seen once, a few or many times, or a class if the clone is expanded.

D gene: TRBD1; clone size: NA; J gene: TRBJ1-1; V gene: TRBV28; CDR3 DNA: TGTGCCAGCAGCCCGACAGGGAACACCCGCGCTGAAGCTTTCTTT; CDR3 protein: CASSPTGNTRAEAFF
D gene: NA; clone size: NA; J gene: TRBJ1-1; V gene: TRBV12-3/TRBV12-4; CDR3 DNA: TGTGCCAGCAGTTTTACCGGGAACACTGAAGCTTTCTTT; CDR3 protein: CASSFTGNTEAFF
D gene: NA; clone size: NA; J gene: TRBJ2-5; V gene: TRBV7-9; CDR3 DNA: TGTGCCAGCAGCCACGATGGGGGGTTGCAGACCCAGTACTTC; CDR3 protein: CASSHDGGLQTQYF
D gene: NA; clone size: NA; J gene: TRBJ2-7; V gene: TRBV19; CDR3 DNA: TGTGCCAGTAGTATATCCTCCGGGGCCTCCTACGAGCAGTACTTC; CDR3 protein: CASSISSGASYEQYF
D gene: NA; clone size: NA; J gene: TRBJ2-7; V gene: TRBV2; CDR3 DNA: TGTGCCAGCAGTGGAGGGAGTCTCTACGAGCAGTACTTC; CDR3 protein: CASSGGSLYEQYF
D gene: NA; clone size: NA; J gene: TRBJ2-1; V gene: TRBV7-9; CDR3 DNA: TGTGCCAGCAGCCCGACTAGTGTCGATGAGCAGTTCTTC; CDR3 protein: CASSPTSVDEQFF
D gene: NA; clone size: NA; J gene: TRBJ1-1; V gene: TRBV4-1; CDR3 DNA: TGCGCCAGCAGCCAGGGGGCCTTTCCTTTCTTT; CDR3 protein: CASSQGAFPFF
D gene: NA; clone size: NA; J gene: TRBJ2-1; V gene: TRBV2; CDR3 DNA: TGTGCCAGCAGCCTCCTATTAGCGGTTTCCTACAATGAGCAGTTCTTC; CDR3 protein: CASSLLLAVSYNEQFF
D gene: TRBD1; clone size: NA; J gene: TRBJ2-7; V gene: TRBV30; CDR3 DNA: TGTGCCTGGAGCCGGGACAGGCCCTACGAGCAGTACTTC; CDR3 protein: CAWSRDRPYEQYF
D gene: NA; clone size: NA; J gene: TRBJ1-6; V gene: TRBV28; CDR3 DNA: TGTGCCAGCAGCCCCGACAGACACTATAATTCACCCCTCCACTTT; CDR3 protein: CASSPDRHYNSPLHF
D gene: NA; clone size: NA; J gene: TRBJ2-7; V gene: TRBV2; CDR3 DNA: TGTGCCAGCAGTGAAAACGAGCAGTACTTC; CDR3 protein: CASSENEQYF
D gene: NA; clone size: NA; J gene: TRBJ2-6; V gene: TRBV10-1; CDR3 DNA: TGCGCCAGCAGCCGGACTGGGGCCAACGTCCTGACTTTC; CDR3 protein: CASSRTGANVLTF
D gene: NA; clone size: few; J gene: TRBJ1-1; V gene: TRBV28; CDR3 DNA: TGTGCCAGCAGTTTAACATCGGGAAGGCCGGCTTTCTTT; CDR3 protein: CASSLTSGRPAFF
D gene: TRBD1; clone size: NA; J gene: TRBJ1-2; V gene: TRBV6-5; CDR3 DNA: TGTGCCAGCAGTCCCATTGGACAGGGGCATGGCTACACCTTC; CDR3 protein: CASSPIGQGHGYTF
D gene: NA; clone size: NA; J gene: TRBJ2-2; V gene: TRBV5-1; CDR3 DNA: TGCGCCAGCAGCTTGGTCCTCTCAGGCGGGGAGCTGTTTTTT; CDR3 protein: CASSLVLSGGELFF
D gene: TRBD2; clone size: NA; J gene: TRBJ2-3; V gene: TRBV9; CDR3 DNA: TGTGCCAGCACCGTCGGACCGGGACTAACAGATACGCAGTATTTT; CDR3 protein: CASTVGPGLTDTQYF
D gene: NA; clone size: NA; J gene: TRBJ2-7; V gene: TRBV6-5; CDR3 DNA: TGTGCCAGCAGTTCCCAGACCTACGAGCAGTACTTC; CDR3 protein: CASSSQTYEQYF
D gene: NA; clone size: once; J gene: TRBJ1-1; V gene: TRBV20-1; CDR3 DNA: TGCAGTGCTTGGGCCACTGAAGCTTTCTTT; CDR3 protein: CSAWATEAFF
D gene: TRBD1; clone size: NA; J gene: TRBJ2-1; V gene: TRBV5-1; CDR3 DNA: TGCGCCAGCACTAATAGACAGGGCGGTATTTTCTACAATGAGCAGTTCTTC; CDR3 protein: CASTNRQGGIFYNEQFF
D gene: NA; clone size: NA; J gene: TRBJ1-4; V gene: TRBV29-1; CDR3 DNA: TGCAGCGTTGGAACGAGCGAAAAACTGTTTTTT; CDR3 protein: CSVGTSEKLFF
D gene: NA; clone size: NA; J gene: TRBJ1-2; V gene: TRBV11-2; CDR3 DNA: TGTGCCAGCAGCTTAGAGGGGCAGGGAAGCTATGGCTACACCTTC; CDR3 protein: CASSLEGQGSYGYTF
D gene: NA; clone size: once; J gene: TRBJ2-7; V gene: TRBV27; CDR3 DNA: TGTGCCAGCAGTTTAAGTCAGGGCTACCACGAGCAGTACTTC; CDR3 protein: CASSLSQGYHEQYF
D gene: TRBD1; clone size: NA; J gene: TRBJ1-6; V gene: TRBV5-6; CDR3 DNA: TGTGCCAGCAGCCGATGGACAGGGGCAGATCGTAATTCACCCCTCCACTTT; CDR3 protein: CASSRWTGADRNSPLHF
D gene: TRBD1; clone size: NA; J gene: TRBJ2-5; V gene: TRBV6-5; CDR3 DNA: TGTGCCAGGTACAGGGGGCAAGAGACCCAGTACTTC; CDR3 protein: CARYRGQETQYF
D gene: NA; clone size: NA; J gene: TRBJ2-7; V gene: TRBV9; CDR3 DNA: TGTGCCAGCAGCCTCACGGACGATCTCTCCTACGAGCAGTACTTC; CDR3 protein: CASSLTDDLSYEQYF
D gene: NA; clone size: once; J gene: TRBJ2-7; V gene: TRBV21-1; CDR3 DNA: TGTGCCAGCAGCAAAGCAAAGGTGGTCTACGAGCAGTACTTC; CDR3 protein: CASSKAKVVYEQYF
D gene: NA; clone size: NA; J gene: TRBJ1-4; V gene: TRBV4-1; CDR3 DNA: TGCGCCAGCAGCCAAGACCCGAATGAAAAACTGTTTTTT; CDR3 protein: CASSQDPNEKLFF
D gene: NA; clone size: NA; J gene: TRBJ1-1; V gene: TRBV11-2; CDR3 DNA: TGTGCCAGCAGCTTAGGTAGGAGTTCCACTGAAGCTTTCTTT; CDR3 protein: CASSLGRSSTEAFF
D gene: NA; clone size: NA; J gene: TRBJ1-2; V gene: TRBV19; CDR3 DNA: TGTGCCAGTAGTTCCAAGGGGGAGGGCTATGGCTACACCTTC; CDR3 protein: CASSSKGEGYGYTF
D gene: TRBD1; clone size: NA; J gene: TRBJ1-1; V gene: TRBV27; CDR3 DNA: TGTGCCAGCAGTTTAACAGGGGAAACTGAAGCTTTCTTT; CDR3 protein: CASSLTGETEAFF
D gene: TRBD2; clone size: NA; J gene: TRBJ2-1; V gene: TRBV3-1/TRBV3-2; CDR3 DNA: TGTGCCAGCAGCCAAGAACCTAGCGGGGTCTCCTACAATGAGCAGTTCTTC; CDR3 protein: CASSQEPSGVSYNEQFF
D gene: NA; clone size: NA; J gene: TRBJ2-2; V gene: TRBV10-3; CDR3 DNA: TGTGCCATCAGTGCTGGCAGTGGCACCGGGGAGCTGTTTTTT; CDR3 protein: CAISAGSGTGELFF
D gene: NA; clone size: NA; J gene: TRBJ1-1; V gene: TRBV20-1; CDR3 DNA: TGCAGTGCTAGTACTCTTATGAACACTGAAGCTTTCTTT; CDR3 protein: CSASTLMNTEAFF
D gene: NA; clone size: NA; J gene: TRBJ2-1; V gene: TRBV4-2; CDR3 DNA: TGTGCCAGCAGCCCTAGCGAAAGCTCCTACAATGAGCAGTTCTTC; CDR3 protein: CASSPSESSYNEQFF
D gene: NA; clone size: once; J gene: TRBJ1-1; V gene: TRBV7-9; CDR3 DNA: TGTGCCAGCAGCCGCCGCTACACTGAAGCTTTCTTT; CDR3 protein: CASSRRYTEAFF
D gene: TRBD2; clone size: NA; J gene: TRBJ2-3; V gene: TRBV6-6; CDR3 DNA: TGTGCCAGCAGTCCTCTAGCGGGAGGGGGAGATACGCAGTATTTT; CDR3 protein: CASSPLAGGGDTQYF
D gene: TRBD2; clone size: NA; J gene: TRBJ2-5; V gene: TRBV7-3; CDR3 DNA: TGTGCCAGCAGTCCCAGCGGGGGGGCCTTAGAGACCCAGTACTTC; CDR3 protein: CASSPSGGALETQYF
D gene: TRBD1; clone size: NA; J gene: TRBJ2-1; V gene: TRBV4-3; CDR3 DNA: TGCGCCAGCAGCCAAGATAAAGGACAGGGTCCTGGTGAGCAGTTCTTC; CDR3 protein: CASSQDKGQGPGEQFF
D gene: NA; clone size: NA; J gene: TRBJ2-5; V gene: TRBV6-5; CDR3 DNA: TGTGCCAGCAGTCCACTGTGGACAGAAGAGACCCAGTACTTC; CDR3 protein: CASSPLWTEETQYF
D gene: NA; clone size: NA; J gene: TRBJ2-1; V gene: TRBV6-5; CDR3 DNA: TGTGCCAGTAAACTAGCCGTGCTCAATGAGCAGTTCTTC; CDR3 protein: CASKLAVLNEQFF
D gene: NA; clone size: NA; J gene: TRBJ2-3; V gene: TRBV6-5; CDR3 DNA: TGTGCCAGCAGTCGGGACCCATCGTCGGATACGCAGTATTTT; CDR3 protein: CASSRDPSSDTQYF
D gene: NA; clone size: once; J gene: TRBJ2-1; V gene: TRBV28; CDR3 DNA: TGTGCCAGCGGGTCAAGCGGGTTTGGCGAGCAGTTCTTC; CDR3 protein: CASGSSGFGEQFF